The 24 T cell receptor beta chains presented below share a single source sample, sequenced in a study of blood T cells in healthy people across ages. Alongside a J-beta primer mix, a sample-barcoded 5' primer served in a second PCR lasting about 7 to 11 cycles. TCRdb called the 5' RACE reads again in MiXCR, with one record for every CDR3 protein. This table has hundreds of thousands of distinct CDR3 sequences, nearly 60% appearing once. Sequencing input: blood. The receptors here all came from a man between 25 and 39 years old in good health.

This chain uses TRBV6-2 or TRBV6-3 with TRBJ2-3; TRBD2 might be the D (6 bases). Trimming took off 2 bases at V and 2 bases at J, with 11 bases between the two ends. CDR3 length equals 15 residues. CDR1 and CDR2 (germline): MNHEY, SVGEGT. Here the CDR3 reads CASSYLRGNTDTQYF. CDR3 in DNA: TGTGCCAGCAGTTACCTTCGGGGGAACACAGATACGCAGTATTTT.

This chain links TRBV5-1 with TRBJ2-4, with D perhaps matching TRBD1 (5 bases). The J call may be incorrect, as the DNA end agrees better with TRBJ2-7. Per the germline V gene, CDR1 is SGHRS and CDR2 is YFSETQ. The length of the CDR3 is 13 residues. DNA for the CDR3: TGCGCCAGCAGCTTGTCGTGGGGCGGCGAGCAGTACTTC. Residues: CASSLSWGGEQYF.

The chain combines TRBV7-2 with TRBJ1-2; 7 bases map to TRBD1. This CDR3 is built from 13 residues. The J segment lost 8 bases and the V segment lost 6 bases, leaving 9 bases of the junction unmatched. Germline V gives CDR1 SGHTA, CDR2 FQGNSA. This chain's CDR3 is CASRPDREGGYTF. The CDR3 DNA reads as TGTGCCAGCAGACCCGACAGGGAAGGCGGCTACACCTTC.

V is TRBV7-2 and J is TRBJ2-1, with D possibly being TRBD2 (6 bases). This CDR3 comprises 15 residues. Germline-derived CDR1 and CDR2 are SGHTA and FQGNSA. V lost 5 bases and J lost 5, with 16 bases in between. The CDR3, as DNA: TGTGCCAGCAGCCCGGGCTTGCGGGGTAACAATGAGCAGTTCTTC. Translated: CASSPGLRGNNEQFF.

The sample holds one count of this clonotype. V and J are TRBV6-1 and TRBJ2-5; D call uncertain. V lost 5 bases to trimming and J lost 5 bases, with 12 bases between them. CDR1 is MNHNS and CDR2 is SASEGT in the germline V gene. CDR3 length equals 13 residues. The chain's CDR3 is CASSRMIRETQYF. CDR3 nucleotide sequence: TGTGCCAGCAGTCGAATGATAAGGGAGACCCAGTACTTC.

The chain carries TRBV20-1 and TRBJ2-7; weak D call: TRBD2 (5 bases). The CDR3 loop spans 14 amino acids. Trimming removed 0 bases at V and 0 bases at J, with 9 bases between. Germline V CDR1 and CDR2: DFQATT, SNEGSKA (reference sequence). The CDR3 DNA follows: TGCAGTGCTAGAGATCGGGGAAGCTCCTACGAGCAGTACTTC. It yields the protein CSARDRGSSYEQYF.

In this sample, this clonotype turned up once. The chain carries TRBV7-9 and TRBJ2-6, with 11 bases lining up with TRBD1. The V gene end was trimmed by 5 bases and the J gene end by 0 bases; junction bases not matched to a gene: 12. Germline V lookup: CDR1 SEHNR, CDR2 FQNEAQ (reference sequence). The CDR3 is 20 amino acids. CDR3 nucleotide sequence: TGTGCCAGCAGCCCGGTTCCGGGACAGGGGGTTCCCTCTGGGGCCAACGTCCTGACTTTC. Translation gives CASSPVPGQGVPSGANVLTF.

The chain uses TRBV15 and TRBJ1-6, with TRBD1 identical over 10 bases. The CDR3 consists of 19 residues. With V trimmed by 3 bases and J by 3 bases, 11 bases remained unmatched. Germline V lookup: CDR1 LNHNV, CDR2 YYDKDF (reference sequence). The CDR3, as DNA: TGTGCCACCAGCAGGAAGTACCCCGGGACAGGGGTCTATAATTCACCCCTCCACTTT. This translates into CATSRKYPGTGVYNSPLHF.

This clonotype has a handful of counts. The V call is TRBV24-1, the J call TRBJ2-1; 7 positions match TRBD1. The germline gives CDR1 KGHDR, CDR2 SFDVKD. This CDR3 comprises 15 residues. Losses at the gene ends were 4 bases for V and 6 bases for J; bases not matched to a gene: 8. DNA for the CDR3: TGTGCCACCAGTGACCGGGGACAGAGCAGCAATGAGCAGTTCTTC. It is translated as CATSDRGQSSNEQFF.

This clonotype appeared a single time. A much larger clone lies a single base off, so this may be a read error. The rearrangement links TRBV6-6 to TRBJ2-7; D uncertain. CDR3 length equals 12 residues. Trimming removed 3 bases at V and 7 bases at J, with 10 bases between. Germline CDR1 is MNHNY and CDR2 is SVGAGI (reference sequence). The CDR3 DNA follows: TGTGCCAGCAGTTATAGCAGCAATGAGCAGTACTTC. It specifies CASSYSSNEQYF.

This clonotype appeared a few times. V is TRBV10-3 and J is TRBJ2-7, with 13 bases matching TRBD2. Trimming cost V 3 bases and J 1 base; bases outside gene matches: 9. Germline V gene sequence: CDR1 ENHRY, CDR2 SYGVKD. This CDR3 has 18 amino acids. Here the CDR3 DNA reads TGTGCCATCAGTGACCGCCTTCGGACTAGCGGGAGTTCCTACGAGCAGTACTTC. Protein: CAISDRLRTSGSSYEQYF.

The genes are TRBV28 and TRBJ2-7, with 9 nucleotides matching TRBD2. The DNA end is more similar to TRBJ2-4, so the J call may be wrong. Per the germline V gene, CDR1 is MDHEN and CDR2 is SYDVKM. The CDR3 spans 15 residues. The CDR3: CASSSPAGGRDIQYF. In DNA, the CDR3 is TGTGCCAGCAGTTCCCCAGCGGGAGGACGGGACATTCAGTACTTC.

The gene calls are TRBV14 and TRBJ2-4; D not certain. V was clipped by 0 bases and J by 3 bases, with 6 bases between them. Germline-derived CDR1 and CDR2 are SGHDN and FVKESK. The CDR3 is made up of 14 amino acids. The CDR3 DNA sequence: TGTGCCAGCAGCCAAGATTTGGGCAAAAACATTCAGTACTTC. It specifies CASSQDLGKNIQYF.

The genes are TRBV29-1 and TRBJ2-3; a possible D gene is TRBD1 (7 bases). The CDR3 consists of 14 residues. Germline CDR1 is SQVTM and CDR2 is ANQGSEA. The V gene lost 6 bases and the J gene lost 1 base, with 14 bases spanning the gap. CDR3 residues: CSVAGQLGTDTQYF. As DNA, the CDR3 is TGCAGCGTCGCGGGACAGCTCGGCACAGATACGCAGTATTTT.

The table lists this clonotype with a few counts. The J gene is TRBJ1-2, the V gene TRBV30; D uncertain. V lost 0 bases and J lost 4, with 6 bases in between. The CDR3 covers 12 residues. Germline values: CDR1 GTSNPN, CDR2 SVGIG (reference sequence). The CDR3 sequence is CAWSVTGYGYTF. The CDR3 region has the DNA TGTGCCTGGAGTGTAACGGGCTATGGCTACACCTTC.

This chain links TRBV10-3 with TRBJ2-5; D perhaps matches TRBD1 (5 bases). The length of the CDR3 is 13 residues. Germline V CDR1 and CDR2: ENHRY, SYGVKD. Between the trimmed V and J ends, which lost 7 bases and 4 bases, there was a span of 13 bases. As DNA, the CDR3 is TGTGCCATCACTCAGGGAAGGTCAGAGACCCAGTACTTC. Translating it yields CAITQGRSETQYF.

This clonotype was detected only a few times. The chain is built from TRBV20-1 and TRBJ1-2; the D is unclear. Trimming removed 4 bases at V and 2 bases at J, with 8 bases between. Germline values: CDR1 DFQATT, CDR2 SNEGSKA (reference sequence). CDR3 length: 12 residues. The CDR3, as DNA: TGCAGTGCTATTTCGAGAAACTATGGCTACACCTTC. Protein product: CSAISRNYGYTF.

The V gene is TRBV12-3 or TRBV12-4, the J gene TRBJ2-1; TRBD2 matches at 13 bases. The junction had 10 bases not matched to a gene; V was cut back by 5 bases and J by 0 bases. The CDR3 is 19 residues long. CDR3 region: CASSHPSGLAGTSYNEQFF. In nucleotides, the CDR3 is TGTGCCAGCAGTCACCCCTCGGGACTAGCGGGGACCTCCTACAATGAGCAGTTCTTC.

The V and J genes are TRBV12-3 or TRBV12-4 and TRBJ1-2; D might be TRBD1 (6 bases). This CDR3 has 16 amino acids. Trimming pared 5 bases from V and 5 bases from J, leaving 21 bases between. The CDR3 region is CASSPPQQQGWYGYTF. The DNA of the CDR3 is TGTGCCAGCAGTCCTCCACAACAACAGGGTTGGTATGGCTACACCTTC.

The chain combines TRBV25-1 with TRBJ2-3; D is unclear. The CDR3 has 14 residues. The ends were cut back, 3 bases at V and 1 base at J, with 8 bases in the middle. CDR1 is MGHDK, CDR2 SYGVNS, per germline. CDR3 in DNA: TGTGCCAGCAGTGAGGATTGGGGCACAGATACGCAGTATTTT. Protein sequence: CASSEDWGTDTQYF.

This chain links TRBV28 with TRBJ2-1; D perhaps matches TRBD2 (6 bases). Germline-derived CDR1 and CDR2 are MDHEN and SYDVKM. V was pared by 5 bases and J by 7 bases, with 15 bases between. The CDR3 has 14 amino acids. CDR3 in amino acids: CASSLPGVQNEQFF. For the CDR3, the DNA is TGTGCCAGCAGTCTCCCGGGGGTTCAGAATGAGCAGTTCTTC.

V gene TRBV7-2 combines with J gene TRBJ2-7, with 8 bases fitting TRBD1. V shed 6 bases and J 1 base; nucleotides not matched to a gene: 11. This CDR3 comprises 16 residues. Per the germline V gene, CDR1 is SGHTA and CDR2 is FQGNSA. The CDR3 DNA reads TGTGCCAGCAGTCCCCCAATGGACAGGGTATCCTACGAGCAGTACTTC. Its translation: CASSPPMDRVSYEQYF.

In its sample, this clonotype was seen a few times. This chain uses TRBV6-6 with TRBJ2-4; 7 bases line up with TRBD2. The better agreement between TRBJ2-5 and the DNA end casts doubt on the J call. Germline CDR1 MNHNY, CDR2 SVGAGI (reference sequence). The CDR3 loop spans 15 amino acids. CDR3 in DNA: TGTGCCAGCAGTTATCGGAGCGGGGTAGAAGAGACCCAGTACTTC. It encodes CASSYRSGVEETQYF.

This chain links TRBV20-1 with TRBJ2-7; 11 bases are a match to TRBD1. CDR3 length: 17 residues. The germline V gene encodes CDR1 DFQATT and CDR2 SNEGSKA (reference sequence). J lost 6 bases, V lost 0 bases, and 13 bases had no gene match. CDR3 protein: CSARDGRWGQGVIEQYF. In DNA, the CDR3 is TGCAGTGCTAGAGATGGCCGATGGGGACAGGGGGTTATCGAGCAGTACTTC.